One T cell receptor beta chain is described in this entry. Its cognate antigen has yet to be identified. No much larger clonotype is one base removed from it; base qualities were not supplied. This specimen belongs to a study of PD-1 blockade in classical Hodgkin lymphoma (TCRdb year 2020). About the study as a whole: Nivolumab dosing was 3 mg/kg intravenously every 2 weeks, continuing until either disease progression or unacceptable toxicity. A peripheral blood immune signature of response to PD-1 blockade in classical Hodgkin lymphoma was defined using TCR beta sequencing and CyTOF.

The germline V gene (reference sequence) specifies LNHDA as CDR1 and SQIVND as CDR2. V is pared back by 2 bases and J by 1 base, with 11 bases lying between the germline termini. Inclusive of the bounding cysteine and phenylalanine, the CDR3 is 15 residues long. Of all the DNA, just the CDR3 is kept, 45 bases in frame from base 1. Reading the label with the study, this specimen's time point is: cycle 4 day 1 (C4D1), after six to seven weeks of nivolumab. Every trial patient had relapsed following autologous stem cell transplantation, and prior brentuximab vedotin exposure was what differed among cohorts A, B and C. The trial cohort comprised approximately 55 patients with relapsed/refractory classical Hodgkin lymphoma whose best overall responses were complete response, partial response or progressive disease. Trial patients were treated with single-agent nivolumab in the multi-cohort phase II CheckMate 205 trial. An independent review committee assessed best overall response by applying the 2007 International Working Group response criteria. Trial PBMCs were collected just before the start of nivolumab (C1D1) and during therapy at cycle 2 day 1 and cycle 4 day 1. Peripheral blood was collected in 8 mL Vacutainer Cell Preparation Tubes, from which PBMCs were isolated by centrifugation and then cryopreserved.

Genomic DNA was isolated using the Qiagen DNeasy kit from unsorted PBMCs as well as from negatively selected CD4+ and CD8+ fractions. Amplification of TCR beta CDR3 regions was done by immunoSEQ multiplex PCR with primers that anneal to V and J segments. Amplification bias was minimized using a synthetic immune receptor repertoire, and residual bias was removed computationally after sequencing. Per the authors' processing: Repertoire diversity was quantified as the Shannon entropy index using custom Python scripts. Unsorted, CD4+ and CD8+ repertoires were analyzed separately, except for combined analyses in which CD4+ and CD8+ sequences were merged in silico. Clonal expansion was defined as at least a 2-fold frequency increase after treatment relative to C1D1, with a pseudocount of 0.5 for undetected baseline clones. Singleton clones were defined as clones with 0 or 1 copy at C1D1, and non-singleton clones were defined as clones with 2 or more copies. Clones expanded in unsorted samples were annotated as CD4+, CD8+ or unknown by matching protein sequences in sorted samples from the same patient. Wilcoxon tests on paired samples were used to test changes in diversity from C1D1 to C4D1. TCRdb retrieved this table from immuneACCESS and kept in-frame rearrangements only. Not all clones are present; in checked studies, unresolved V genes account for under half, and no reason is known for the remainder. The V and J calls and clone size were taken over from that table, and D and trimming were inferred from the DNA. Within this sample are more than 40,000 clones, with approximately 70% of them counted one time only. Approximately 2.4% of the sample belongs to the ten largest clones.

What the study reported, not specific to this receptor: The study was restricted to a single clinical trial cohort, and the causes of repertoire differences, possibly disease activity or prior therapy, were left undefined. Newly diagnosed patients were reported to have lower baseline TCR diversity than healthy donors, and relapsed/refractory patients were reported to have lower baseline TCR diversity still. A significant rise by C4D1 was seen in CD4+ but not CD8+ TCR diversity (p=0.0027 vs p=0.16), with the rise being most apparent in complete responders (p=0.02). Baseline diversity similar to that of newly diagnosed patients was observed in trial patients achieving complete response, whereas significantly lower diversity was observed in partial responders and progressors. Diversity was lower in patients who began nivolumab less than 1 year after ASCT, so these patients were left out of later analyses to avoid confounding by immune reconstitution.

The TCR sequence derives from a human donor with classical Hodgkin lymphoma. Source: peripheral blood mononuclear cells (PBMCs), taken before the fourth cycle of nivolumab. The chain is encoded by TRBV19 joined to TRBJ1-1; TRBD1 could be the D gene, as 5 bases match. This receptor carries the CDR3 CASSITGESNTEAFF. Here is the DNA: TGTGCCAGTAGTATAACAGGCGAATCGAACACTGAAGCTTTCTTT. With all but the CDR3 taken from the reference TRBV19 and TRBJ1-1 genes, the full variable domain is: DGGITQSPKYLFRKEGQNVTLSCEQNLNHDAMYWYRQDPGQGLRLIYYSQIVNDFQKGDIAEGYSVSREKKESFPLTVTSAQKNPTAFYLCASSITGESNTEAFFGQGTRLTVV.